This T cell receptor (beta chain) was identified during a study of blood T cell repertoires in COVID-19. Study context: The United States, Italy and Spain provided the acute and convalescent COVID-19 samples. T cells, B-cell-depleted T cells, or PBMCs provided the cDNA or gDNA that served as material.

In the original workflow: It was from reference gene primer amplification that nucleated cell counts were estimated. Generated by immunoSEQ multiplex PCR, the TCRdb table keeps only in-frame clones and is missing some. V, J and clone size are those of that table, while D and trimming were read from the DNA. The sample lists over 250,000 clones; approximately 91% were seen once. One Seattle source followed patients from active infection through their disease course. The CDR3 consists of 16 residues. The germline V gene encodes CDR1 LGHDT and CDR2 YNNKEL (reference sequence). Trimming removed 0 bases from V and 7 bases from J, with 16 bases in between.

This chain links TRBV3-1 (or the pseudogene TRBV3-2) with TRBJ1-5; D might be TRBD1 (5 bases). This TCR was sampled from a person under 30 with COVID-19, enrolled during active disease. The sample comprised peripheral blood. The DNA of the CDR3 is TGTGCCAGCAGCCAAGAGACTGTCAGGGAAGGCCAGCCCCAGCATTTT. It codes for CASSQETVREGQPQHF.